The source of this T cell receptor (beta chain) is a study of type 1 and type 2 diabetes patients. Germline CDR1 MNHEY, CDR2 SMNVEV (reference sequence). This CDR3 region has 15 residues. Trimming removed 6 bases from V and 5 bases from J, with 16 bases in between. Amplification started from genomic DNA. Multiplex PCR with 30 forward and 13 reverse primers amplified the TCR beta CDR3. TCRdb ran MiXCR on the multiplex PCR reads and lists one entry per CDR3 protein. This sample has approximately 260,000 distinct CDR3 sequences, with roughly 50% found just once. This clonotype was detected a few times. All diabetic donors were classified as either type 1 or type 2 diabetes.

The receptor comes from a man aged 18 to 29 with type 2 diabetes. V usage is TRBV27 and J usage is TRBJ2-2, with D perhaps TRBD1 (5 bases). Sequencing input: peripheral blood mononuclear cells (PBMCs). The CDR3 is CASRMTPTGTGELFF. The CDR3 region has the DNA TGTGCCAGCAGAATGACTCCTACAGGTACCGGGGAGCTGTTTTTT.